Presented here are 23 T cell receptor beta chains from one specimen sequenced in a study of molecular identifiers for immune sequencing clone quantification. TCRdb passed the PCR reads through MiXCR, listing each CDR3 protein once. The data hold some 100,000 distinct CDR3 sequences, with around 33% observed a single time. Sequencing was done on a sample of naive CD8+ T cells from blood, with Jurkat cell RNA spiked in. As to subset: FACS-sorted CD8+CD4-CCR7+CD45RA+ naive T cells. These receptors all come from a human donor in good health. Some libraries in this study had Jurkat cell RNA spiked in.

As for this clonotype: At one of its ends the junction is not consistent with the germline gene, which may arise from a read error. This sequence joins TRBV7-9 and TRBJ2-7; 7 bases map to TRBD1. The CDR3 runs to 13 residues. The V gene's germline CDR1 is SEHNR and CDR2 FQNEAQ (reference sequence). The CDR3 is CVSSYGTAYEQYF. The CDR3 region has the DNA TGTGTCAGCAGCTATGGGACAGCCTACGAGCAGTACTTC. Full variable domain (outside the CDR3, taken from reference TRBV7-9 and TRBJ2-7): DTGVSQNPRHKITKRGQNVTFRCDPISEHNRLYWYRQTLGQGPEFLTYFQNEAQLEKSRLLSDRFSAERPKGSFSTLEIQRTEQGDSAMYLCVSSYGTAYEQYFGPGTRLTVT.

DNA for the CDR3: TGCAGTGCTAGAGTAGGGACTAATCCCTACGAGCAGTACTTC. The encoded protein is CSARVGTNPYEQYF. This sequence joins TRBV20-1 and TRBJ2-7; 7 bases map to TRBD2. V shed 1 base, J shed 2 bases, and the junction held 5 bases outside the gene matches. This CDR3 is built from 14 residues. Germline CDR1 and CDR2: DFQATT and SNEGSKA (reference sequence).

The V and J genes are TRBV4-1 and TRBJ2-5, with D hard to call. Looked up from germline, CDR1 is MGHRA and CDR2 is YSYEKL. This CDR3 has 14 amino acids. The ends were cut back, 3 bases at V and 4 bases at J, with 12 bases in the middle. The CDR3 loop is CASSQDGSGETQYF. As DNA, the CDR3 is TGCGCCAGCAGCCAGGACGGTTCTGGAGAGACCCAGTACTTC.

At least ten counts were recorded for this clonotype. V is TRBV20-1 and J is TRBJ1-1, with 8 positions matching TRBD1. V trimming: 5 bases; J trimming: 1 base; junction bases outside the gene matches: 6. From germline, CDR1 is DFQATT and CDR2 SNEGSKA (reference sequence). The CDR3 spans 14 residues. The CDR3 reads CSAVLGTGNTEAFF. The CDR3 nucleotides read TGCAGTGCTGTTCTAGGGACAGGGAACACTGAAGCTTTCTTT.

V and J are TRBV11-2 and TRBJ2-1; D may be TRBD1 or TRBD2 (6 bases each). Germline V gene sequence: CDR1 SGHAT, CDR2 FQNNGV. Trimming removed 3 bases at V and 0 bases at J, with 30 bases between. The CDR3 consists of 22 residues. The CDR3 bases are TGTGCCAGCAGCTTGGGGGGCTATGCGGGACACAATATTCTTAGCTCCTACAATGAGCAGTTCTTC. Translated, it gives CASSLGGYAGHNILSSYNEQFF.

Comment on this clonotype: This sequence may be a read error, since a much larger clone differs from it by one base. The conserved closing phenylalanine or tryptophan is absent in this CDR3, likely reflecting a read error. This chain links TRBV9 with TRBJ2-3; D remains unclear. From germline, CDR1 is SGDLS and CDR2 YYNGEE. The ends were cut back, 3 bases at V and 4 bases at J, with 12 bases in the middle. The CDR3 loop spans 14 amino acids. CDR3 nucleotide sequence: TGTGCCAGCAGCGCCGAACCCAGCGCAGATACGCAGTATTTA. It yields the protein CASSAEPSADTQYL.

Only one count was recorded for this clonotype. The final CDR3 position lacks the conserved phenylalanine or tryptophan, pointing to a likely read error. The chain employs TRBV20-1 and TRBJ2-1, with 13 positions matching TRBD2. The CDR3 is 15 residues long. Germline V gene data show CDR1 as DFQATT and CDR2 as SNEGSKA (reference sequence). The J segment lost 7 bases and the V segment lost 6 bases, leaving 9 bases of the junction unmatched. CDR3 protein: CSARLLAGGPNEQFY. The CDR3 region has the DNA TGCAGTGCGCGCCTACTAGCGGGAGGGCCTAATGAGCAGTTCTAC.

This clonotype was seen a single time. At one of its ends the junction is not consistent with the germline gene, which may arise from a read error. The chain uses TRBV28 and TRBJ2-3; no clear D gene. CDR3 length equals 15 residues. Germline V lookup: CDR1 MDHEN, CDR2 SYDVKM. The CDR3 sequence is CASRLMAISTATQYF. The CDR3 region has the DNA TGTGCCAGCAGGCTGATGGCAATCTCCACAGCTACGCAGTATTTT.

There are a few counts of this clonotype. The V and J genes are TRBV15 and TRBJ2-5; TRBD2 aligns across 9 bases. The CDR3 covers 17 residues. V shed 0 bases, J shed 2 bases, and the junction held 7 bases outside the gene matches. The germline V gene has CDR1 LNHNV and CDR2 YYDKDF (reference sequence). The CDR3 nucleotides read TGTGCCACCAGCAGAGATCCCGGACTAGCGAGACAAGAGACCCAGTACTTC. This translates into CATSRDPGLARQETQYF. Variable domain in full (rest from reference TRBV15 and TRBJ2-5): DAMVIQNPRYQVTQFGKPVTLSCSQTLNHNVMYWYQQKSSQAPKLLFHYYDKDFNNEADTPDNFQSRRPNTSFCFLDIRSPGLGDTAMYLCATSRDPGLARQETQYFGPGTRLLVL.

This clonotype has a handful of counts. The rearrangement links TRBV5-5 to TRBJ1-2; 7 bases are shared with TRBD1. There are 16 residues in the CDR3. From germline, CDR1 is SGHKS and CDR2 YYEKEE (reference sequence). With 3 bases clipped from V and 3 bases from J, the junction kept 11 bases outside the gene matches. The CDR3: CASSSFTGVYDYGYTF. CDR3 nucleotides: TGTGCCAGCAGCTCGTTCACAGGGGTATATGACTATGGCTACACCTTC.

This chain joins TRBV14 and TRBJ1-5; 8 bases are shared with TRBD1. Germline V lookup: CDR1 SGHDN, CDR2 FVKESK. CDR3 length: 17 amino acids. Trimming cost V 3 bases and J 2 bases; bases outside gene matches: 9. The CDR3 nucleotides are TGTGCCAGCAGCCACCCACGACAGGGGCGCGGCAATCAGCCCCAGCATTTT. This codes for CASSHPRQGRGNQPQHF.

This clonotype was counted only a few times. The CDR3 is CASSRKDRPNTGELFF. CDR3 coding DNA: TGTGCCAGCTCTCGGAAGGACAGGCCGAACACCGGGGAGCTGTTTTTT. The rearrangement links TRBV18 to TRBJ2-2; 7 nucleotides line up with TRBD1. Germline CDR1 KGHSH, CDR2 LQKENI. The V segment lost 6 bases and the J segment 0 bases; nucleotides outside the gene matches: 7. The CDR3 runs to 16 residues.

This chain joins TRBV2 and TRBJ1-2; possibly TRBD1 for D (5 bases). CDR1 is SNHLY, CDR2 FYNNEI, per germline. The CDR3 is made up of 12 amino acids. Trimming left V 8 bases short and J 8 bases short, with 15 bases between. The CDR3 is CASLGQGKGYTF. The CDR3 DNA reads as TGTGCCAGCCTGGGGCAGGGAAAAGGCTACACCTTC.

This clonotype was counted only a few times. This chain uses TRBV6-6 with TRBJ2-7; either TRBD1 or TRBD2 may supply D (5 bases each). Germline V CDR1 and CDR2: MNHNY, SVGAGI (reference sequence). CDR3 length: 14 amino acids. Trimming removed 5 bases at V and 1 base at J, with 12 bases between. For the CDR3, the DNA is TGTGCCAGCAGTCCCTTGGGGGTTTCCTACGAGCAGTACTTC. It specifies CASSPLGVSYEQYF.

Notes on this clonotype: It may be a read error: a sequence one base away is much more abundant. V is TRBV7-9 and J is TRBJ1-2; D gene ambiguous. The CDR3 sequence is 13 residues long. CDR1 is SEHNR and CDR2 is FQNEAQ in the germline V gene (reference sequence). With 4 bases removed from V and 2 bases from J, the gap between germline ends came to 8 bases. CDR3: CASSSAVNYGYTF. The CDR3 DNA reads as TGTGCCAGCAGCTCTGCAGTAAACTATGGCTACACCTTC.

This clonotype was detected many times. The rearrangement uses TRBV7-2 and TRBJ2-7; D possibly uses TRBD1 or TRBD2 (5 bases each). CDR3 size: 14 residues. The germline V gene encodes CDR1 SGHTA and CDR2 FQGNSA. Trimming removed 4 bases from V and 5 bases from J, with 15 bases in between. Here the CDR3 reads CASSYPGPPNEQYF. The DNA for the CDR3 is TGTGCCAGCAGCTATCCGGGACCACCTAACGAGCAGTACTTC.

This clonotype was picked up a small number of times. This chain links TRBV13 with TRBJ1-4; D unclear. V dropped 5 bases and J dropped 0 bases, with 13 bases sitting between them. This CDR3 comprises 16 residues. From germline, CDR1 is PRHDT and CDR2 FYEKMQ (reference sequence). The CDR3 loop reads CASSRRSLATNEKLFF. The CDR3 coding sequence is TGTGCCAGCAGCAGAAGGTCCCTGGCAACTAATGAAAAACTGTTTTTT.

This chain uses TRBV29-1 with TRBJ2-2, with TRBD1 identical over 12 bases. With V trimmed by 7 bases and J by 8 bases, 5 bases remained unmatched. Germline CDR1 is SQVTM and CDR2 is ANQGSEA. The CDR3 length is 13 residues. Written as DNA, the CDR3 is TGCAGCGGGGGACAGGGGGCGCGAGGGGAGCTGTTTTTT. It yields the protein CSGGQGARGELFF.

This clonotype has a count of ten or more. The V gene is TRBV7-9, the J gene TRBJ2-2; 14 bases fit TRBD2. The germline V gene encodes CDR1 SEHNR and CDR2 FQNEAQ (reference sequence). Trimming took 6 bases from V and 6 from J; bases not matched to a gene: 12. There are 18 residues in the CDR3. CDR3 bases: TGTGCCAGCAGGATCGGGACTAGCGGGAGTTGGGGCGCCGGGGAGCTGTTTTTT. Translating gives CASRIGTSGSWGAGELFF.

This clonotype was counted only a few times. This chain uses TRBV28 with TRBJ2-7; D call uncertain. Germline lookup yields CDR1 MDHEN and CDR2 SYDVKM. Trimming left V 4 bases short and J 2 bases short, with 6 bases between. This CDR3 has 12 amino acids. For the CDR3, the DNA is TGTGCCAGCAGTTGTGGGCCCTACGAGCAGTACTTC. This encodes CASSCGPYEQYF.

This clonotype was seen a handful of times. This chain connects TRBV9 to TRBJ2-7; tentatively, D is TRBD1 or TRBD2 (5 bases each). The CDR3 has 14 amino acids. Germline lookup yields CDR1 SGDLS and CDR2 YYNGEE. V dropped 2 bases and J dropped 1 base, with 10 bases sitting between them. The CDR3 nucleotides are TGTGCCAGCAGCGTCGCCGAGGGGTCCTACGAGCAGTACTTC. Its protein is CASSVAEGSYEQYF.

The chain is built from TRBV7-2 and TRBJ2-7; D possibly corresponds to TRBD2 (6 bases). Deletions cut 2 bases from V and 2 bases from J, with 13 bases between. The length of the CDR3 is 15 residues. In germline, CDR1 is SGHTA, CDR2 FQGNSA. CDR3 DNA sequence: TGTGCCAGCAGCTTACCGGGACTTTACACCTACGAGCAGTACTTC. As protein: CASSLPGLYTYEQYF.

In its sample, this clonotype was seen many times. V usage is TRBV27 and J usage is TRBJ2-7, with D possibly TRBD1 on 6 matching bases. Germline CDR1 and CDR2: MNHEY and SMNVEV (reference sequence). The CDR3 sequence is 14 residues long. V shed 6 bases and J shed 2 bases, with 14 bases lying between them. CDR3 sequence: CASRVGGPAYEQYF. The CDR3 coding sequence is TGTGCCAGCAGGGTTGGGGGCCCAGCCTACGAGCAGTACTTC.